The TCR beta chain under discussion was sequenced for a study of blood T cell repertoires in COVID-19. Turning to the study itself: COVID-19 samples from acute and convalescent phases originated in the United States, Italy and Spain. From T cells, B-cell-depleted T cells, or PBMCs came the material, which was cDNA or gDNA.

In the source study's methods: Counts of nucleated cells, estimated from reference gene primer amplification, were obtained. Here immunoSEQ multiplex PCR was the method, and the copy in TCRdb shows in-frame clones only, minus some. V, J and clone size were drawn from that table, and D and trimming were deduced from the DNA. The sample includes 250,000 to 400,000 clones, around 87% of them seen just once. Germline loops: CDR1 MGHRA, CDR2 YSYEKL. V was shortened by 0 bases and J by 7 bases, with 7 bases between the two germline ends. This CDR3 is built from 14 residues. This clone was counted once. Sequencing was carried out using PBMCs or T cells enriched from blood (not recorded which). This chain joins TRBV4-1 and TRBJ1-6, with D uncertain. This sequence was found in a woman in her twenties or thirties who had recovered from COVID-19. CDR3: CASSQEQTNSPLHF. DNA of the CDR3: TGCGCCAGCAGCCAAGAACAGACCAATTCACCCCTCCACTTT.